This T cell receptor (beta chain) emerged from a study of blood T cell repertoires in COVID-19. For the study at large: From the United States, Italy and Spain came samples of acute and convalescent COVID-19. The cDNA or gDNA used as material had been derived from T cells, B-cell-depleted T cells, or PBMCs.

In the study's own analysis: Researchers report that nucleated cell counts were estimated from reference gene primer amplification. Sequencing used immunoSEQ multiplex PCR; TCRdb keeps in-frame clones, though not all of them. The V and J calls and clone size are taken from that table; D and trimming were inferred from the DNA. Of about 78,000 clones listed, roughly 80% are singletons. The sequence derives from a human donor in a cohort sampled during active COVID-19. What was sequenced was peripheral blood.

The CDR3 here is CAWSFRGFPFSSSKSYEQYF. CDR3 in DNA: TGTGCCTGGAGTTTTCGCGGGTTTCCCTTTTCCAGTTCTAAATCCTACGAGCAGTACTTC. This rearrangement joins TRBV30 to TRBJ2-7; the D gene is possibly TRBD2 (5 bases). Trimming cost V 2 bases and J 1 base, with 30 bases left between them. Per the germline V gene, CDR1 is GTSNPN and CDR2 is SVGIG (reference sequence). The CDR3 consists of 20 residues.